These 6 T cell receptor beta chains came from one sample sequenced in a study of blood T cell repertoires in COVID-19. Data came from immunoSEQ multiplex PCR; TCRdb stores just in-frame clones and leaves some out. The profile shows about 140,000 clones, more than 65% of them singletons. Sequenced input: peripheral blood. These receptors originate from a woman aged 55-69 years with acute or convalescent COVID-19.

This clone was recorded once. The chain carries TRBV6-5 and TRBJ1-2; 10 bases line up with TRBD1. With 6 bases clipped from V and 8 bases from J, the junction kept 3 bases outside the gene matches. The CDR3 totals 12 residues. Germline V gene sequence: CDR1 MNHEY, CDR2 SVGAGI. CDR3 region: CASRETGGGYTF. The CDR3 DNA is TGTGCCAGCAGGGAGACAGGGGGCGGCTACACCTTC.

The gene calls are TRBV5-1 and TRBJ2-7; 10 bases are shared with TRBD1. The CDR3 totals 13 residues. In germline, CDR1 is SGHRS, CDR2 YFSETQ. V was pared by 5 bases and J by 7 bases, with 6 bases of the junction left unmatched. CDR3 DNA: TGCGCCAGCAGGGGGACAGGGGAGGAAGAGCAGTACTTC. Translation: CASRGTGEEEQYF.

V gene TRBV5-5 combines with J gene TRBJ1-1; D remains unclear. The germline CDR1 and CDR2 sequences are SGHKS and YYEKEE (reference sequence). CDR3 length: 15 amino acids. The V end was cut by 0 bases, the J end by 5 bases, with 14 bases between. In DNA form, the CDR3 reads TGTGCCAGCAGCTTGGCGCAGGCCAGAAGGACTGAAGCTTTCTTT. Translated: CASSLAQARRTEAFF.

The rearrangement uses TRBV29-1 and TRBJ1-2; 7 nucleotides line up with TRBD1. The germline CDR1 and CDR2 sequences are SQVTM and ANQGSEA. V lost 7 bases, J lost 4 bases, and 3 bases stayed unmatched. The CDR3 has 11 residues. The CDR3 protein is CSAGQVYGYTF. DNA of the CDR3: TGCAGCGCTGGACAGGTCTATGGCTACACCTTC.

The V call is TRBV28, the J call TRBJ1-1; TRBD1 matches 8 bases. CDR1 and CDR2 from the germline V gene are MDHEN and SYDVKM. This CDR3 has 16 amino acids. V shed 2 bases and J 0 bases; nucleotides not matched to a gene: 5. The CDR3 here is CASSLVGQVMNTEAFF. In nucleotides, the CDR3 is TGTGCCAGCAGTTTAGTGGGACAGGTCATGAACACTGAAGCTTTCTTT.

The rearrangement joins TRBV6-2 or TRBV6-3 to TRBJ2-7, with 9 bases fitting TRBD2. V shed 4 bases and J 2 bases; nucleotides not matched to a gene: 21. The CDR3 is 20 amino acids. CDR1 and CDR2 (germline): MNHEY, SVGEGT. The CDR3 DNA follows: TGTGCCAGCAGTTCTTCCACCTTTGGGCTAGCGGGACGCCCCCCCTACGAGCAGTACTTC. Translating gives CASSSSTFGLAGRPPYEQYF.